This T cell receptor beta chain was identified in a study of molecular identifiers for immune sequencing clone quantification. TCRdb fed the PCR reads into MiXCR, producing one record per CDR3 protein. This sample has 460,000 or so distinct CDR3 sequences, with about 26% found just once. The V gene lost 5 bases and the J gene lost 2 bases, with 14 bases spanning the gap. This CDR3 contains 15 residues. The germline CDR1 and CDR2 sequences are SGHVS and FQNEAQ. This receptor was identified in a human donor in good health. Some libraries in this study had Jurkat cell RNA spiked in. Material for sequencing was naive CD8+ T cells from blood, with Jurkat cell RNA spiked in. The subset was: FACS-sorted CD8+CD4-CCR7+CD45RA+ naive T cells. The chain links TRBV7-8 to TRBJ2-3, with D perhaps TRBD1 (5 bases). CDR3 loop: CASSPLRGYTDTQYF. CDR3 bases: TGTGCCAGCAGCCCGCTAAGGGGCTACACAGATACGCAGTATTTT. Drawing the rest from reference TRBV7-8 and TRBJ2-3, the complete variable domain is GAGVSQSPRYKVAKRGQDVALRCDPISGHVSLFWYQQALGQGPEFLTYFQNEAQLDKSGLPSDRFFAERPEGSVSTLKIQRTQQEDSAVYLCASSPLRGYTDTQYFGPGTRLTVL.